Below are 23 T cell receptor beta chains sequenced from a single sample in a study of T cell repertoires and HLA-DP antigens. These receptors' antigens are unknown. Here immunoSEQ multiplex PCR was the method, and the copy in TCRdb shows in-frame clones only, minus some. The profile shows fewer than 95,000 clones, around 86% of them singletons. The specimen sequenced was CD4+ T cells from PBMCs. These receptors all stem from a man aged 50 to 60 in good health and CMV-seronegative.

The gene calls are TRBV27 and TRBJ1-5; D is unresolved. This CDR3 is built from 12 residues. Germline-derived CDR1 and CDR2 are MNHEY and SMNVEV (reference sequence). Trimming took off 6 bases at V and 4 bases at J, with 7 bases between the two ends. CDR3 in DNA: TGTGCCAGCAGAATAGGGAATCAGCCCCAGCATTTT. Amino acid sequence: CASRIGNQPQHF.

The chain is built from TRBV28 and TRBJ2-3; 12 bases line up with TRBD2. The CDR3 length is 14 residues. The ends lost 3 bases at V and 5 bases at J; junction bases unmatched: 0. Germline CDR1 and CDR2: MDHEN and SYDVKM. CDR3 amino acids: CASSLGLAGDTQYF. DNA of the CDR3: TGTGCCAGCAGTTTGGGACTAGCGGGAGATACGCAGTATTTT.

The chain recombines TRBV9 with TRBJ2-1; possibly TRBD2 for D (6 bases). From germline, CDR1 is SGDLS and CDR2 YYNGEE. The CDR3 runs 12 residues. Trimming stripped 0 bases from V and 15 bases from J, with 13 bases between. The CDR3 bases are TGTGCCAGCAGCGTAGCCGGAGGGCAGGGGTTCTTC. Translated: CASSVAGGQGFF.

This clone came up once. This chain joins TRBV7-8 and TRBJ2-1; D possibly corresponds to TRBD2 (5 bases). The V gene lost 5 bases and the J gene lost 2 bases, with 19 bases spanning the gap. The V gene's germline CDR1 is SGHVS and CDR2 FQNEAQ. The CDR3 length is 17 residues. Here the CDR3 DNA reads TGTGCCAGCAGCCCCCCCGTCCGGACTCGAACCTACAATGAGCAGTTCTTC. It specifies CASSPPVRTRTYNEQFF. Full variable domain (rest looked up from reference TRBV7-8 and TRBJ2-1): GAGVSQSPRYKVAKRGQDVALRCDPISGHVSLFWYQQALGQGPEFLTYFQNEAQLDKSGLPSDRFFAERPEGSVSTLKIQRTQQEDSAVYLCASSPPVRTRTYNEQFFGPGTRLTVL.

This chain connects TRBV6-1 to TRBJ2-1; 7 nucleotides agree with TRBD1. The length of the CDR3 is 14 residues. CDR1 is MNHNS, CDR2 SASEGT, per germline. Trimming cost V 5 bases and J 2 bases; bases outside gene matches: 3. CDR3 nucleotides: TGTGCCAGCAGTCCGGGACAGACCTACAATGAGCAGTTCTTC. This sequence encodes CASSPGQTYNEQFF.

This chain links TRBV19 with TRBJ2-1; weak D call: TRBD2 (7 bases). The CDR3 has 19 residues. Trimming stripped 4 bases from V and 0 bases from J, with 22 bases between. Germline V gene data show CDR1 as LNHDA and CDR2 as SQIVND (reference sequence). This CDR3 is CASSTRTSRGSGSYNEQFF. The CDR3 DNA follows: TGTGCCAGTAGTACCCGGACTAGTAGGGGGTCAGGCTCCTACAATGAGCAGTTCTTC.

This clone was found once. The chain couples TRBV6-5 to TRBJ2-3; TRBD2 matches at 14 bases. This CDR3 has 15 amino acids. Germline V gives CDR1 MNHEY, CDR2 SVGAGI. The V segment lost 5 bases and the J segment 8 bases; nucleotides outside the gene matches: 6. The CDR3 DNA reads as TGTGCCAGCAGTACGGGACTAGCGGGAGTTCTTACGCAGTATTTT. Translation gives CASSTGLAGVLTQYF.

The chain has TRBV7-9 and TRBJ1-4, with D maybe TRBD1 (6 bases). CDR3 length: 15 amino acids. Germline CDR1 and CDR2: SEHNR and FQNEAQ (reference sequence). The V end was cut by 2 bases, the J end by 7 bases, with 14 bases between. In nucleotides, the CDR3 is TGTGCCAGCAGCTTAACTGCAGGGGAGGGTGAAAAACTGTTTTTT. Its translation is CASSLTAGEGEKLFF.

The chain is built from TRBV28 and TRBJ1-2; D is perhaps TRBD1 (6 bases). Germline-derived CDR1 and CDR2 are MDHEN and SYDVKM. This CDR3 comprises 15 residues. Between the trimmed V and J ends, which lost 10 bases and 6 bases, there was a span of 24 bases. For the CDR3, the DNA is TGTGCCACCACCCAAGTAGGGGGAAGGTTGAATGGCTACACCTTC. It codes for CATTQVGGRLNGYTF.

Concerning this clone itself: A much larger clone sits a single nucleotide away, making a read error possible. The J gene is TRBJ2-7, the V gene TRBV6-6, with 7 positions matching TRBD1. The germline gives CDR1 MNHNY, CDR2 SVGAGI (reference sequence). V lost 6 bases and J lost 4; bases outside the gene matches: 3. This CDR3 has 12 residues. The CDR3 DNA is TGTGCCAGCAGAACACAGGGGTACGAGCAGTACTTC. Translated, it gives CASRTQGYEQYF.

The chain couples TRBV30 to TRBJ1-4; no reliable D call. Germline V gene lookup returns CDR1 GTSNPN and CDR2 SVGIG (reference sequence). The V gene lost 3 bases and the J gene lost 3 bases, with 11 bases spanning the gap. The CDR3 contains 14 residues. In nucleotides, the CDR3 is TGTGCCTGGAGGACCGGCGTAGCTAATGAAAAACTGTTTTTT. Protein product: CAWRTGVANEKLFF.

This chain connects TRBV6-1 to TRBJ2-4; no clear D. CDR1 is MNHNS and CDR2 is SASEGT in the germline V gene. V was shortened by 3 bases and J by 9 bases, with 15 bases between the two germline ends. The CDR3 extends over 14 amino acids. The CDR3 protein is CASSERNRAGIQYF. The DNA of the CDR3 is TGTGCCAGCAGTGAGAGAAACCGGGCCGGCATTCAGTACTTC.

The CDR3 sequence is CASSLDRGDTQYF. The CDR3 nucleotides read TGTGCCAGCAGCCTCGACCGAGGAGATACGCAGTATTTT. The rearrangement uses TRBV5-8 and TRBJ2-3; the D is unclear. Germline-derived CDR1 and CDR2 are SGHTS and YDEGEE. The CDR3 extends over 13 amino acids. Trimming took 4 bases from V and 5 from J, leaving 11 bases between them.

The chain is built from TRBV28 and TRBJ1-2; maybe TRBD1 (5 bases). V was pared by 1 base and J by 8 bases, with 11 bases between. CDR1 is MDHEN, CDR2 SYDVKM, per germline. The CDR3 runs to 13 residues. The CDR3 loop reads CASSLLKGSGYTF. As DNA, the CDR3 is TGTGCCAGCAGTTTATTAAAGGGGAGCGGCTACACCTTC.

This clone was detected only once. The genes are TRBV5-4 and TRBJ1-1, with TRBD1 matching over 12 bases. The trim removed 3 bases at V and 7 bases at J, leaving 10 bases unmatched. Germline V CDR1 and CDR2: SGHNT, YYREEE (reference sequence). The CDR3 runs 16 residues. The DNA for the CDR3 is TGTGCCAGCAGCTCCCCCGGGACAGGGGGCGGGGGTGAAGCTTTCTTT. As protein: CASSSPGTGGGGEAFF.

This chain connects TRBV7-9 to TRBJ1-1; D remains ambiguous. V gave up 7 bases and J gave up 12 bases, with 21 bases separating them. The length of the CDR3 is 13 residues. Per germline, CDR1 SEHNR and CDR2 FQNEAQ (reference sequence). The CDR3 nucleotides read TGTGCCAGCAAATTGGATGGGCATGTGAAGACTTTCTTT. Its translation: CASKLDGHVKTFF.

The chain is built from TRBV5-1 and TRBJ1-2, with 10 bases that match TRBD1. There are 16 residues in the CDR3. The germline V gene has CDR1 SGHRS and CDR2 YFSETQ. The junction had 12 bases not matched to a gene; V was cut back by 3 bases and J by 7 bases. CDR3 sequence: CASSSPTGGGSLGYTF. In DNA, the CDR3 is TGCGCCAGCAGCTCTCCGACAGGGGGCGGGTCACTTGGCTACACCTTC.

This rearrangement joins TRBV11-2 to TRBJ2-7; 7 bases align to TRBD2. Trimming removed 5 bases from V and 2 bases from J; junction bases left unmatched: 6. The CDR3 is made up of 14 amino acids. The V gene's germline CDR1 is SGHAT and CDR2 FQNNGV. This CDR3 is CASSPQRGPYEQYF. For the CDR3, the DNA is TGTGCCAGCAGCCCGCAGCGGGGCCCCTACGAGCAGTACTTC.

This CDR3 is CASSDQGAGGSEQYF. The CDR3 nucleotides read TGTGCCAGCAGCGACCAGGGGGCGGGAGGGTCCGAGCAGTACTTC. The rearrangement joins TRBV9 to TRBJ2-7; D is possibly TRBD2 (9 bases). V was trimmed by 3 bases and J by 6 bases, leaving 19 bases between them. The CDR3 length is 15 residues. Per germline, CDR1 SGDLS and CDR2 YYNGEE.

The rearrangement joins TRBV5-4 to TRBJ2-7; D uncertain. Germline V gives CDR1 SGHNT, CDR2 YYREEE (reference sequence). Trimming took off 3 bases at V and 2 bases at J, with 12 bases between the two ends. There are 14 residues in the CDR3. The CDR3 bases are TGTGCCAGCAGCTCCTGGACCCGTACCTACGAGCAGTACTTC. This encodes CASSSWTRTYEQYF.

CDR3 protein: CASSFVRSSEAFF. The CDR3, as DNA: TGTGCCAGCAGTTTCGTCAGGAGCTCTGAAGCTTTCTTT. This chain joins TRBV28 and TRBJ1-1; D call uncertain. The CDR3 length is 13 residues. Deletions cut 3 bases from V and 6 bases from J, with 11 bases between. Germline values: CDR1 MDHEN, CDR2 SYDVKM.

The chain links TRBV27 to TRBJ2-1; no clear D. Germline V gene lookup returns CDR1 MNHEY and CDR2 SMNVEV (reference sequence). This CDR3 has 14 residues. V lost 6 bases, J lost 0 bases, and 9 bases lay in between. The CDR3 sequence is CASRGRSSYNEQFF. The CDR3 DNA sequence: TGTGCCAGCAGAGGGCGGAGCTCCTACAATGAGCAGTTCTTC.

This chain joins TRBV5-1 and TRBJ2-3; possibly TRBD1 for D (6 bases). The V gene's germline CDR1 is SGHRS and CDR2 YFSETQ. Trimming took 7 bases from V and 0 from J, leaving 15 bases between them. The CDR3 has 15 residues. CDR3 sequence: CASWGRGLSTDTQYF. The DNA for the CDR3 is TGCGCCAGCTGGGGCAGGGGATTAAGCACAGATACGCAGTATTTT.